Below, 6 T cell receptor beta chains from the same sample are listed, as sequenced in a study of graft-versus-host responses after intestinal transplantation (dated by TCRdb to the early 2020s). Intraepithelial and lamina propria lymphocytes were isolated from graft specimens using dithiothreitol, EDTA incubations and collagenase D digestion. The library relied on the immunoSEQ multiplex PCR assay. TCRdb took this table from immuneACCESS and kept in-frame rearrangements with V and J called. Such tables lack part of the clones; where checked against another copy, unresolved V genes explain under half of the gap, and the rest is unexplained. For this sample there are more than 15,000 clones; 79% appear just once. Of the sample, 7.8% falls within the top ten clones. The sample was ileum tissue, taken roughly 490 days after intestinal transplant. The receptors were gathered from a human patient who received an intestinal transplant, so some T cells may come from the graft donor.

CDR3 DNA: TGTGCCAGTAAACGGGGGGACACTGAAGCTTTCTTT. This sequence encodes CASKRGDTEAFF. The chain employs TRBV19 and TRBJ1-1; D is possibly TRBD1 (5 bases). V lost 7 bases and J 3 bases, leaving 9 bases between the germline ends. The germline V gene encodes CDR1 LNHDA and CDR2 SQIVND (reference sequence). This CDR3 has 12 residues.

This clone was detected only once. The CDR3 sequence is CASSLLGLGNTIYF. The CDR3 DNA sequence: TGCGCCAGCAGCTTGTTGGGGCTAGGAAACACCATATATTTT. The chain is built from TRBV5-1 and TRBJ1-3; possibly TRBD1 for D (5 bases). Germline V lookup: CDR1 SGHRS, CDR2 YFSETQ. The CDR3 loop spans 14 amino acids. The ends were cut back, 1 base at V and 4 bases at J, with 9 bases in the middle.

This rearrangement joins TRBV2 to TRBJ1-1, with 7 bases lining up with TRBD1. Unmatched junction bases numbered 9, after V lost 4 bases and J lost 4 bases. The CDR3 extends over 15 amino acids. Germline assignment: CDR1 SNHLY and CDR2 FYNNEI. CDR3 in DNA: TGTGCCAGCAGTGGGGAGGGCAGGGGGGCCACTGAAGCTTTCTTT. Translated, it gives CASSGEGRGATEAFF.

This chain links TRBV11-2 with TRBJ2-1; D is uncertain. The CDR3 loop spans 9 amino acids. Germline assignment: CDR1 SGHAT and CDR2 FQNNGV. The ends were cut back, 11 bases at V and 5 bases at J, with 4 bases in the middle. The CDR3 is CAGDNEQFF. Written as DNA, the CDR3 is TGTGCCGGGGACAATGAGCAGTTCTTC.

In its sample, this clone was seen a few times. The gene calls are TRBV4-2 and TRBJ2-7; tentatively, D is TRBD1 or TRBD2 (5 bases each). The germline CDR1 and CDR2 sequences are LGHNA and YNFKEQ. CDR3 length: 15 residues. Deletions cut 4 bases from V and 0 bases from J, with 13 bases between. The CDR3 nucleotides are TGTGCCAGCAGCCCCGGGACCCCGAGCTCCTACGAGCAGTACTTC. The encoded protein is CASSPGTPSSYEQYF.

The CDR3 region has the DNA TGTGCCAGCAGCCCCGTAGGGCTTAGCACCGGGGAGCTGTTTTTT. This codes for CASSPVGLSTGELFF. This sequence joins TRBV11-2 and TRBJ2-2; no reliable D call. Trimming took 5 bases from V and 4 from J, leaving 14 bases between them. CDR1 is SGHAT and CDR2 is FQNNGV in the germline V gene. This CDR3 contains 15 residues.